The 15 T cell receptor beta chains in this list originate from one sample, sequenced in a study of T cell responses to AZD1222 COVID-19 vaccine. This table comes from immunoSEQ multiplex PCR, and its TCRdb copy is limited to in-frame clones, with some not included. The sample has some 120,000 clones; roughly 90% are singletons. The sequencing here drew on peripheral blood, taken 28 days after the second AZD1222 dose. The source of these receptors is an adult who received the AZD1222 COVID-19 vaccine.

The chain recombines TRBV6-5 with TRBJ2-2; D tentatively reads TRBD1 or TRBD2 (5 bases each). Germline CDR1 is MNHEY and CDR2 is SVGAGI. This CDR3 spans 15 amino acids. V lost 0 bases and J 4 bases, leaving 9 bases between the germline ends. The CDR3 is CASSYSWGTTGELFF. CDR3 DNA sequence: TGTGCCAGCAGTTACTCTTGGGGGACCACCGGGGAGCTGTTTTTT.

DNA of the CDR3: TGTGCCAGCAGCGGCGCCAGGGGGGGAGAACTCTATGGCTACACCTTC. Translated: CASSGARGGELYGYTF. V gene TRBV9 combines with J gene TRBJ1-2; TRBD1 matches at 7 bases. This CDR3 has 16 residues. J lost 4 bases, V lost 3 bases, and 12 bases had no gene match. Germline V gives CDR1 SGDLS, CDR2 YYNGEE.

The chain links TRBV30 to TRBJ1-6; D perhaps matches TRBD1 (6 bases). V lost 7 bases and J lost 2, with 18 bases in between. The CDR3 spans 16 residues. CDR1 is GTSNPN and CDR2 is SVGIG in the germline V gene (reference sequence). CDR3 amino acids: CASTRGTVAYNSPLHF. In DNA form, the CDR3 reads TGTGCCTCAACGAGGGGGACGGTAGCCTATAATTCACCCCTCCACTTT.

The chain's CDR3 is CASSQEDVRGGLYGYTF. CDR3 DNA sequence: TGTGCCAGCAGCCAAGAAGACGTCCGTGGCGGTCTCTATGGCTACACCTTC. The J gene is TRBJ1-2, the V gene TRBV4-2, with unresolved D. The CDR3 is 17 amino acids. Deletions cut 0 bases from V and 4 bases from J, with 18 bases between. Germline V CDR1 and CDR2: LGHNA, YNFKEQ.

The V and J genes are TRBV14 and TRBJ2-3; possibly TRBD2 for D (6 bases). CDR1 is SGHDN, CDR2 FVKESK, per germline. Trimming pared 1 base from V and 7 bases from J, leaving 9 bases between. The CDR3 sequence is 13 residues long. The CDR3 nucleotides read TGTGCCAGCAGCCAAGCCGGGAGTTATACGCAGTATTTT. It specifies CASSQAGSYTQYF.

The table lists this clone with a count of one. The chain uses TRBV27 and TRBJ2-7; 13 bases align to TRBD2. V was clipped by 4 bases and J by 0 bases; unmatched bases: 9. In germline, CDR1 is MNHEY, CDR2 SMNVEV (reference sequence). CDR3 length: 18 amino acids. The CDR3 loop reads CASSYGTSGISSSYEQYF. CDR3 DNA sequence: TGTGCCAGCAGTTACGGGACTAGCGGGATTTCTAGCTCCTACGAGCAGTACTTC.

The chain links TRBV28 to TRBJ2-7, with D possibly TRBD1 on 5 matching bases. The CDR3 has 15 amino acids. V gave up 6 bases and J gave up 0 bases, with 15 bases separating them. The germline gives CDR1 MDHEN, CDR2 SYDVKM. The CDR3: CASSIGWGNSYEQYF. CDR3 coding DNA: TGTGCCAGCAGCATTGGGTGGGGCAACTCCTACGAGCAGTACTTC.

The chain couples TRBV5-1 to TRBJ1-2; no clear D gene. V lost 4 bases, J lost 4 bases, and 11 bases lay in between. The germline V gene has CDR1 SGHRS and CDR2 YFSETQ. This CDR3 region has 13 residues. CDR3 residues: CASSPTVLYGYTF. The CDR3 DNA is TGCGCCAGCAGCCCTACAGTGCTCTATGGCTACACCTTC.

Only a few counts were recorded for this clone. This chain uses TRBV18 with TRBJ2-7, with D possibly being TRBD2 (5 bases). The CDR3 contains 15 residues. The V and J ends lost 5 bases and 2 bases respectively, with 16 bases between them. Germline CDR1 KGHSH, CDR2 LQKENI. The CDR3 coding sequence is TGTGCCAGCTCAACGGGTGATGCGGGCACCTACGAGCAGTACTTC. It codes for CASSTGDAGTYEQYF.

This chain uses TRBV15 with TRBJ2-7; 11 nucleotides line up with TRBD1. The germline V gene encodes CDR1 LNHNV and CDR2 YYDKDF (reference sequence). This CDR3 is 16 amino acids long. V shed 3 bases, J shed 4 bases, and the junction held 8 bases outside the gene matches. The CDR3 sequence: CATSSPDRGLTYEQYF. The CDR3 nucleotides read TGTGCCACCAGCAGCCCGGACAGGGGGCTTACTTACGAGCAGTACTTC.

The chain joins TRBV28 to TRBJ2-1, with 10 bases lining up with TRBD1. Germline-derived CDR1 and CDR2 are MDHEN and SYDVKM. With 4 bases clipped from V and 6 bases from J, the junction kept 3 bases outside the gene matches. CDR3 length: 14 amino acids. The CDR3: CASSSRDRGNEQFF. The CDR3 region has the DNA TGTGCCAGCAGTTCCAGGGACAGGGGCAATGAGCAGTTCTTC.

The V call is TRBV11-2, the J call TRBJ1-3; tentative D call: TRBD1 (6 bases). Germline V lookup: CDR1 SGHAT, CDR2 FQNNGV. V was clipped by 0 bases and J by 4 bases, with 10 bases between them. CDR3 length equals 15 residues. The CDR3 DNA is TGTGCCAGCAGCTTAGAACCAGGGACAGGAAACACCATATATTTT. Amino acid sequence: CASSLEPGTGNTIYF.

This clone is a singleton in its sample. The chain joins TRBV27 to TRBJ2-3; TRBD2 agrees at 16 bases. This CDR3 comprises 17 residues. Germline CDR1 MNHEY, CDR2 SMNVEV (reference sequence). V lost 6 bases to trimming and J lost 4 bases; unmatched junction nucleotides: 7. CDR3 loop: CASRGWGLAGGPDTQYF. CDR3 DNA: TGTGCCAGCAGGGGGTGGGGACTAGCGGGAGGGCCAGATACGCAGTATTTT.

V and J are TRBV3-1 (or the pseudogene TRBV3-2) and TRBJ1-2; D call uncertain. Deletions cut 1 base from V and 4 bases from J, with 7 bases between. The germline gives CDR1 LGHDT, CDR2 YNNKEL (reference sequence). The CDR3 covers 13 residues. CDR3 region: CASSQGSGYGYTF. CDR3 in DNA: TGTGCCAGCAGCCAAGGGTCTGGCTATGGCTACACCTTC.

V is TRBV5-1 and J is TRBJ1-1, with D hard to call. This CDR3 contains 15 residues. Per the germline V gene, CDR1 is SGHRS and CDR2 is YFSETQ. V was shortened by 2 bases and J by 5 bases, with 16 bases between the two germline ends. CDR3 nucleotides: TGCGCCAGCAGCTTCGTAGGTGGGCCGGGGACTGAAGCTTTCTTT. This translates into CASSFVGGPGTEAFF.